This TCR beta chain appears in the sequencing data of a study of control samples from healthy donors and cancer patients. Assay used: immunoSEQ multiplex PCR; TCRdb lists only in-frame clones, some missing. The sample has around 51,000 clones; 75% to 90% are singletons. V was clipped by 3 bases and J by 6 bases, with 15 bases between them. The CDR3 is 14 residues long. Germline V CDR1 and CDR2: SGHRS, YFSETQ. V gene TRBV5-1 combines with J gene TRBJ1-2; D unclear. What was sequenced was blood. The sequence was collected from an older man in good health. The CDR3: CASSYTGRPDGYTF. The CDR3 DNA sequence: TGCGCCAGCAGCTACACCGGACGCCCGGATGGCTACACCTTC.